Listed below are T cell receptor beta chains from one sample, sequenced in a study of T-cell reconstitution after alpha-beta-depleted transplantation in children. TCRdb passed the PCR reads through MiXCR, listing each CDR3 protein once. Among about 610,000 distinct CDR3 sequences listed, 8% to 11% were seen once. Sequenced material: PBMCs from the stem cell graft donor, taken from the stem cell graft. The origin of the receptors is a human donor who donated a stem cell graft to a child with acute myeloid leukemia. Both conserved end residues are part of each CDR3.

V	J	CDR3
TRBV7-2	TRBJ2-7	CASSLGTGGLYEQYF
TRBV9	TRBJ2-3	CASSVDGGSRPDTQYF
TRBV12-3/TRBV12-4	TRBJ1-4	CASSLVTGPATNEKLFF
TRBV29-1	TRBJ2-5	CSVTGVRETQYF
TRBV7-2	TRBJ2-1	CASSPDTVSSYNEQFF
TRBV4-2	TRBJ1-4	CASSPYDRDHNEKLFF
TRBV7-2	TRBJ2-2	CASSVESASPTGELFF
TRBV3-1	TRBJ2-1	CAISFLLSSDLGAYNEQFF
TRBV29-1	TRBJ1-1	CSVVGGWGQAFF
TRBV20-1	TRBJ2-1	CSADRDPKGNEQFF
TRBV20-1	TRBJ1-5	CSATDRANQPQHF
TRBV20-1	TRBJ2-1	CSARDGAGGWTEFF
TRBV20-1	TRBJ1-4	CSARPGTGGREKLFF
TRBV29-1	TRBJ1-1	CSVVNFEAFF
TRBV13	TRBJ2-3	CASSPQGITDTQYF
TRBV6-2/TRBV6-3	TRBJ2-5	CASSSGFQETQYF
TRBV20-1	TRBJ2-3	CSAISAGRTDTQYF
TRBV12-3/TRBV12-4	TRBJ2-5	CASSFDGGETQYF
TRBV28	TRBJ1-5	CASRGGIPGNLRVSNQPQHF
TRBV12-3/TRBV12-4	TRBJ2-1	CASSSTSGRTLNEQFF
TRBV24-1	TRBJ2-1	CATSAGGLAGNNEQFF
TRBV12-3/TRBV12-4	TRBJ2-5	CASSLEASGETQYF
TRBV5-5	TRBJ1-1	CASSLGLWTPNTEAFF
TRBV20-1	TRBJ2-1	CSASDPPDNEQFF
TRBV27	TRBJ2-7	CASSCPRDGVSYEQYF
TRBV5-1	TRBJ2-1	CASSLGTGQINEQFF
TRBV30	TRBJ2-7	CAWSVLRDSEQYF
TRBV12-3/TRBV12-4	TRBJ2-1	CASSFLSPGLAGYNEQFF
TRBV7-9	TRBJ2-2	CASSSLTLARELGTGELFF
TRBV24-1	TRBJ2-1	CATSDLGLAGSYNEQFF
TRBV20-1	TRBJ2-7	CSARLAGVGEQYF
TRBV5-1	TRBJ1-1	CASSLGQTEAFF
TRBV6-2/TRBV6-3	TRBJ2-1	CASRGTGRLANEQFF
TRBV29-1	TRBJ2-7	CSVRPWASGSPYRNEQYF
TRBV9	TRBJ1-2	CASSMRDSYGYTF
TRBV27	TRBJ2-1	CATAFKGQGLSSYNEQFF
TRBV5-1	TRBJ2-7	CASSPREGHTYEQYF
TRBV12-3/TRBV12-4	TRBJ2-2	CASSLVLHTGELFF
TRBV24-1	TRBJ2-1	CATSASPPRGPNNEQFF
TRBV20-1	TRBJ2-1	CSADPRTSKEHNEQFF